The T cell receptor beta chain described here comes from a study of blood T cell repertoires in COVID-19. This clone was observed a single time. CDR1 is GTSNPN, CDR2 SVGIG, per germline (reference sequence). This CDR3 spans 17 amino acids. Trimming took 2 bases from V and 1 from J; bases not matched to a gene: 11. Only in-frame clones appear in the TCRdb table, and some are missing; sequencing was by immunoSEQ multiplex PCR. Among under 150,000 clones, approximately 80% were seen once, and the ten largest hold less than 9%. The TCR was taken from a man aged 65-85 years with active or convalescent COVID-19. The chain recombines TRBV30 with TRBJ2-5, with 9 bases fitting TRBD2. Input material: peripheral blood. CDR3 in DNA: TGTGCCTGGAGTAACCTAGCGGGGATTAGGGGCCAAGAGACCCAGTACTTC. Amino acid sequence: CAWSNLAGIRGQETQYF.